This T cell receptor (beta chain) derives from a study of chemoradiotherapy in HPV16-positive cancers. General observations from the study: HPV-specific T cells were functionally defined from only a couple of HPV16-positive patients.

The CDR3 has 14 amino acids. Trimming removed 5 bases from V and 0 bases from J, with 8 bases in between. The germline CDR1 and CDR2 sequences are MDHEN and SYDVKM. The assay was immunoSEQ multiplex PCR, and TCRdb's table has in-frame clones only and misses some. Here the sample spans roughly 34,000 clones, about 86% being singletons. As regards this clone: Its matching antigen is unknown.

V gene TRBV28 combines with J gene TRBJ1-5; no reliable D call. The sequencing here drew on blood, taken from a patient who underwent chemoradiotherapy. This TCR was recovered from a human donor with HPV-associated anogenital cancer. Written as DNA, the CDR3 is TGTGCCAGCAGTCTATCCCATAGCAATCAGCCCCAGCATTTT. Its protein product is CASSLSHSNQPQHF.